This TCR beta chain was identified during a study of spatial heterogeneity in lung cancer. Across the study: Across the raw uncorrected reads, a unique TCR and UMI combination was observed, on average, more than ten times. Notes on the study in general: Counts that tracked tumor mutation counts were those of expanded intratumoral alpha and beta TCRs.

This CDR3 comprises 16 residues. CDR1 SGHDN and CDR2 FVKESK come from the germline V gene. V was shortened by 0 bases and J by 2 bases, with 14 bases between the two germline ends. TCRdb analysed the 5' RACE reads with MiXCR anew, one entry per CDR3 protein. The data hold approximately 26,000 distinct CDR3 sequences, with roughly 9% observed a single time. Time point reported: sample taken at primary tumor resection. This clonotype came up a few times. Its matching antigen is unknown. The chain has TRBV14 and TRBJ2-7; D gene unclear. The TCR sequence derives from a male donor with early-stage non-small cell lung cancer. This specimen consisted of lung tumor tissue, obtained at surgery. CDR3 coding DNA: TGTGCCAGCAGCCAAGAAAATTGGTATCAGACCTACGAGCAGTACTTC. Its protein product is CASSQENWYQTYEQYF. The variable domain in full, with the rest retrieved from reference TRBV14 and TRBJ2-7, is EAGVTQFPSHSVIEKGQTVTLRCDPISGHDNLYWYRRVMGKEIKFLLHFVKESKQDESGMPNNRFLAERTGGTYSTLKVQPAELEDSGVYFCASSQENWYQTYEQYFGPGTRLTVT.